This T cell receptor (beta chain) was captured by sequencing in a study of control samples from healthy donors and cancer patients. The CDR3 has 14 amino acids. The germline V gene has CDR1 MNHEY and CDR2 SVGAGI. Trimming shortened V by 6 bases and J by 2 bases, and 11 bases separated the two germline ends. Sequencing used immunoSEQ multiplex PCR; TCRdb keeps in-frame clones, though not all of them. The sample contains some 100,000 clones, roughly 92% of which appear only once. J is TRBJ1-5 and V is TRBV6-5; no clear D gene. This TCR was sampled from a human donor in good health. The donor label of this sample is uncertain. Sequences were obtained from blood. DNA for the CDR3: TGTGCCAGCAGCCGACTCCAAGGCAATCAGCCCCAGCATTTT. Its translation is CASSRLQGNQPQHF.